This T cell receptor beta chain derives from a study of OX40 agonist ivuxolimab in advanced cancers. Sequencing was performed with immunoSEQ multiplex PCR; in TCRdb, only in-frame clones are kept and a portion is missing. The sample consists of fewer than 15,000 clones, around 70% of them appearing once. Per the germline V gene, CDR1 is SGHDT and CDR2 is YYEEEE. Losses at the gene ends were 4 bases for V and 5 bases for J; bases not matched to a gene: 6. The length of the CDR3 is 15 residues. This chain joins TRBV5-6 and TRBJ2-1, with 10 bases that match TRBD1. The TCR comes from an adult with an advanced solid tumor such as melanoma, head and neck, liver or kidney cancer. The sample consisted of CD4+ or CD8+ T cells sorted from blood, taken in a trial of the OX40 agonist ivuxolimab. CDR3 in amino acids: CASSPDRGLDNEQFF. The CDR3 DNA is TGTGCCAGCAGCCCTGACAGGGGGCTCGACAATGAGCAGTTCTTC.